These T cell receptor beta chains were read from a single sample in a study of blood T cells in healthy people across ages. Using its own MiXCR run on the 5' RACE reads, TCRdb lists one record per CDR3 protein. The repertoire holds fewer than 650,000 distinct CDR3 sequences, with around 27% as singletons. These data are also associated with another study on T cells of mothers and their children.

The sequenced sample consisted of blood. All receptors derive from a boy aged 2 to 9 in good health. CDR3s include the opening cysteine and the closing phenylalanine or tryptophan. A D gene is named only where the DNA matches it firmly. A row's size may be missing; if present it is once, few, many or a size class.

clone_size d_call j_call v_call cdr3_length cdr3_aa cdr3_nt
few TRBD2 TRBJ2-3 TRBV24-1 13 CATSDSGRDTQYF TGTGCCACCAGTGATAGCGGGAGAGATACGCAGTATTTT
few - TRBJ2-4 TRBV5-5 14 CASSWAGFEDIQYF TGTGCCAGCAGCTGGGCGGGGTTTGAGGACATTCAGTACTTC
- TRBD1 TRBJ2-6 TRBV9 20 CASNLQGAISTSPGANVLTF TGTGCCAGCAACCTACAGGGGGCAATTTCCACATCTCCTGGGGCCAACGTCCTGACTTTC
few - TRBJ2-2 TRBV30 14 CAWERTAPSGELFF TGTGCCTGGGAGAGGACAGCTCCCTCCGGGGAGCTGTTTTTT
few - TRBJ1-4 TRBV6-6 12 CASRWDGEKLFF TGTGCCAGCAGATGGGACGGGGAAAAACTGTTTTTT
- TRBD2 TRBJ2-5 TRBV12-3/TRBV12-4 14 CASSAGGSGETQYF TGTGCCAGCAGCGCCGGCGGGAGTGGGGAGACCCAGTACTTC
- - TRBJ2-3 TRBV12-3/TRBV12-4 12 CASSTGGDTQYF TGTGCCAGCAGTACCGGAGGAGATACGCAGTATTTT
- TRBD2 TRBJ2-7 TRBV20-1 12 CSFRGGNYEQYF TGCAGCTTTCGGGGGGGCAACTACGAGCAGTACTTC
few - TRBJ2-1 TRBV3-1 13 CASSHQGDGEQFF TGTGCCAGCAGTCATCAGGGTGACGGTGAGCAGTTCTTC
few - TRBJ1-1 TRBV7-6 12 CAAGGLNTEAFF TGTGCGGCGGGAGGGTTGAACACTGAAGCTTTCTTT
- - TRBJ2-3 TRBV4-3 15 CASSPGVSYADTQYF TGCGCCAGCAGCCCGGGGGTCTCGTACGCAGATACGCAGTATTTT
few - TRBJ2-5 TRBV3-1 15 CASSQDRLVRETQYF TGTGCCAGCAGCCAAGATCGGCTAGTCCGGGAGACCCAGTACTTC
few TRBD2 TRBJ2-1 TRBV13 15 CASTWGAGGLTEQFF TGTGCCAGCACCTGGGGGGCGGGGGGGCTTACTGAGCAGTTCTTC